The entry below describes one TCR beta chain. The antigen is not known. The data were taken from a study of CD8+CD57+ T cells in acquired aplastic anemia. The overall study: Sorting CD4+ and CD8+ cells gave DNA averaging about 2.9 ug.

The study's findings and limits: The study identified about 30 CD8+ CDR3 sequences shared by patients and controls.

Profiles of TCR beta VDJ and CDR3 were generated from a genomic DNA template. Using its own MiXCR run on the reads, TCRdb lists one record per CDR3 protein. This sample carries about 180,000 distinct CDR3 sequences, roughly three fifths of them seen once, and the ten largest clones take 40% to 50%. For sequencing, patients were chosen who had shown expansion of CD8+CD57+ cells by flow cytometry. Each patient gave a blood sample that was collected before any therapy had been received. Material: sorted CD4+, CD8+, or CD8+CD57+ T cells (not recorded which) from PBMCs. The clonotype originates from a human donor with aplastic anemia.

CDR3 sequence reads: CASSSRTGGADTEAFF. CDR3 nucleotides: TGTGCCAGCAGTTCACGGACAGGGGGTGCGGACACTGAAGCTTTCTTT. The chain combines TRBV27 with TRBJ1-1, with 10 bases lining up with TRBD1. The CDR3 runs 16 residues. Germline V gives CDR1 MNHEY, CDR2 SMNVEV (reference sequence). Losses at the gene ends were 4 bases for V and 3 bases for J; bases not matched to a gene: 8.